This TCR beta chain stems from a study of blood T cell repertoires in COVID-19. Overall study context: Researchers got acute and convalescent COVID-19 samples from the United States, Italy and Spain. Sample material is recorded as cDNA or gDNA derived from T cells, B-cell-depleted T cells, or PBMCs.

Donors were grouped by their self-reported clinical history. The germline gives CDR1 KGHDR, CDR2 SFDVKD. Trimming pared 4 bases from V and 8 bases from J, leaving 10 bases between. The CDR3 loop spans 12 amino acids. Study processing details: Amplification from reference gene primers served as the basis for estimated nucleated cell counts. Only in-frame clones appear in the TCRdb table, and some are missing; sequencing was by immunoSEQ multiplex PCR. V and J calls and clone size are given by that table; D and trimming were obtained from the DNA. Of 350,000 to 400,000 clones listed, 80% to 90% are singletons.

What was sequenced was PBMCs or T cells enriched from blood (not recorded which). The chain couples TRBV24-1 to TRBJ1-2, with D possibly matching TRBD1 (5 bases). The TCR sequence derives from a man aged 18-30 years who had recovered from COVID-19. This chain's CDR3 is CATSDLGGGYTF. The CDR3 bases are TGTGCCACCAGTGACCTCGGGGGGGGCTACACCTTC.